This T cell receptor beta chain comes out of a study of shared clonotypes between healthy human individuals. Study-level results: Although depth was large, rarefaction showed that sequencing of the sorted subsets was incomplete. Measured sharing among donors was expected to vary with sequencing depth. Estimated richness was generally greater in naive than memory subsets.

In regard to this clone: As yet, its antigen is unknown.

Naive CD8 cells lacked CD45RO, underwent positive selection for CCR7 and left out terminally differentiated effector memory CD45RA+ cells. Data came from immunoSEQ multiplex PCR; TCRdb stores just in-frame clones and leaves some out. The sample records around 2,000,000 clones, approximately 94% being singletons. The trim removed 3 bases at V and 1 base at J, leaving 4 bases unmatched. The germline V gene encodes CDR1 SGHDT and CDR2 YYEEEE. The CDR3 consists of 15 residues. The rearrangement links TRBV5-6 to TRBJ2-3; 8 bases align to TRBD1. This receptor was taken from a man younger than 30 in good health. The sample comprised naive CD8+ T cells sorted from blood. Here the CDR3 DNA reads TGTGCCAGCAGCTGGATGACAGGGGGCACAGATACGCAGTATTTT. Residues: CASSWMTGGTDTQYF.